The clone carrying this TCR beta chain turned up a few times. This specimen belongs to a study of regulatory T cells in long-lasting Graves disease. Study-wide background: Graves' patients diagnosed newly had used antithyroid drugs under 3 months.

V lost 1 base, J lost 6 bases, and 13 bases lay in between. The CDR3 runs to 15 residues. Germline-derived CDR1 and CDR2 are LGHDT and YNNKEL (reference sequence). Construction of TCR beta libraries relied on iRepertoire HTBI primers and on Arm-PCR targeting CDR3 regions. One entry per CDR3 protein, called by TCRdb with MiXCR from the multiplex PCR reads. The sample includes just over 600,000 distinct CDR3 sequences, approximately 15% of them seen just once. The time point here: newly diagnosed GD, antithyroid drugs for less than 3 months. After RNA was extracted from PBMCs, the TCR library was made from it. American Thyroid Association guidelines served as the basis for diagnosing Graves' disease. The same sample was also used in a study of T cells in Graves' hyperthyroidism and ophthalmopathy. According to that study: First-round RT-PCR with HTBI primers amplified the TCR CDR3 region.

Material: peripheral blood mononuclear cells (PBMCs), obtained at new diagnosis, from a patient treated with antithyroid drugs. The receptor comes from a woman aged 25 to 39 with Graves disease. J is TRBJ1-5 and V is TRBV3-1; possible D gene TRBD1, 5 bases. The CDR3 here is CASSQALGGGQPQHF. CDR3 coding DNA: TGTGCCAGCAGCCAAGCTCTAGGTGGGGGTCAGCCCCAGCATTTT.